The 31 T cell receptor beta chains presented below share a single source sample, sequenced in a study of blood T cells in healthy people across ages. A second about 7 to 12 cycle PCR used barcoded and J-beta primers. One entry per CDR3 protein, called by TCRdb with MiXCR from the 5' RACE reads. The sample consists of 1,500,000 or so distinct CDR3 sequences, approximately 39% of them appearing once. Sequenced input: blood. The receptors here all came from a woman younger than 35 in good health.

CDR3: CASSLDWSEQYF. In DNA, the CDR3 is TGCGCCAGCAGCTTGGACTGGAGCGAGCAGTACTTC. The chain combines TRBV5-1 with TRBJ2-5; no clear D. The J call may be faulty, since TRBJ2-7 better matches the DNA end. Germline V gene lookup returns CDR1 SGHRS and CDR2 YFSETQ. The length of the CDR3 is 12 residues.

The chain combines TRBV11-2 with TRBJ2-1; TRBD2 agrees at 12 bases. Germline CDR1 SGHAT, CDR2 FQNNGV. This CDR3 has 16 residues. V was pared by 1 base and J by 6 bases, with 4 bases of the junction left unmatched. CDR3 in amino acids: CASSLVGLAGLNEQFF. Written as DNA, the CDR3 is TGTGCCAGCAGCTTAGTGGGACTAGCGGGCCTCAATGAGCAGTTCTTC.

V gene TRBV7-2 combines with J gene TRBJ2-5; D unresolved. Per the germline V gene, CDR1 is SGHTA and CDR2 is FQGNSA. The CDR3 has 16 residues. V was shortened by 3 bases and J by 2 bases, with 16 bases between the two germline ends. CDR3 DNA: TGTGCCAGCAGCTTTATCCCCAGTCACAATCAAGAGACCCAGTACTTC. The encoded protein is CASSFIPSHNQETQYF.

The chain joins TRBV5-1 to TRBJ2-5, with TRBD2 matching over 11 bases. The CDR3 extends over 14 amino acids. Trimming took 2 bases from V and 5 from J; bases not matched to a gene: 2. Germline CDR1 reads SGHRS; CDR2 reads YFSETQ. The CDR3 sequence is CASSLLAGDETQYF. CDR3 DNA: TGCGCCAGCAGCTTACTAGCGGGAGATGAGACCCAGTACTTC.

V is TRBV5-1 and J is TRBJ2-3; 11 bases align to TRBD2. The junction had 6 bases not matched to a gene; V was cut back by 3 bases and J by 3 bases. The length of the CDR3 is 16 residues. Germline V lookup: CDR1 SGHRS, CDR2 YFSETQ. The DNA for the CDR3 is TGCGCCAGCAGCTCGTGGACTAGCGGGTTGACAGATACGCAGTATTTT. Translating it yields CASSSWTSGLTDTQYF.

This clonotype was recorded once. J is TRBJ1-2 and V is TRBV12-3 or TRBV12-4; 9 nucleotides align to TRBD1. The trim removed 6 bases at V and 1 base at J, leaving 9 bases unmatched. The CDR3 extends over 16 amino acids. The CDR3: CASRRDREYGNYGYTF. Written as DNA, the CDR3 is TGTGCCAGCAGGAGGGACAGGGAGTACGGTAACTATGGCTACACCTTC.

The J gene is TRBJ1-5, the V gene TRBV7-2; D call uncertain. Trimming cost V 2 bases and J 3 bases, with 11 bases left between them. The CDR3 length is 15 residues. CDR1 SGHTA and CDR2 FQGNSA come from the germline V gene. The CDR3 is CASSLSWAANQPQHF. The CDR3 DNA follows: TGTGCCAGCAGCTTAAGCTGGGCCGCCAATCAGCCCCAGCATTTT.

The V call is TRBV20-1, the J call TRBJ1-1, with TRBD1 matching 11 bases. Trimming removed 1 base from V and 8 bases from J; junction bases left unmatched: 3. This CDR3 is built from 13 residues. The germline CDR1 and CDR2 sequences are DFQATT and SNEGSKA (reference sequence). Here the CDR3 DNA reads TGCAGTGCTAGAGGCGGGACAGGGGGAGAAGCTTTCTTT. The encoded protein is CSARGGTGGEAFF.

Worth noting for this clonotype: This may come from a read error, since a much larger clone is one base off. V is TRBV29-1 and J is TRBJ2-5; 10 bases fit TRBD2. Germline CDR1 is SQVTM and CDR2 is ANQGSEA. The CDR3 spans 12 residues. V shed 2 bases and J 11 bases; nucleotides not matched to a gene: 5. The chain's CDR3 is CSVELAGDEQYF. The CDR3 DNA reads TGCAGCGTTGAACTAGCGGGAGATGAGCAGTACTTC. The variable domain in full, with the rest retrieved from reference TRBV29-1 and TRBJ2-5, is SAVISQKPSRDICQRGTSLTIQCQVDSQVTMMFWYRQQPGQSLTLIATANQGSEATYESGFVIDKFPISRPNLTFSTLTVSNMSPEDSSIYLCSVELAGDEQYFGPGTRLLVL.

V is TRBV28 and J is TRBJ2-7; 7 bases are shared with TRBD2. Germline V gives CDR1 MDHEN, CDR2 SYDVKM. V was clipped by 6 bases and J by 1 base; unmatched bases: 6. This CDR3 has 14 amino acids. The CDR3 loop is CASSPSGESYEQYF. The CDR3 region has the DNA TGTGCCAGCAGCCCTAGCGGCGAATCCTACGAGCAGTACTTC.

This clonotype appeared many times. The CDR3 nucleotides are TGCGCCAGCAGCCAAGATCGGAGGCAAGCCCGCACAGATACGCAGTATTTT. Its translation: CASSQDRRQARTDTQYF. The V call is TRBV4-3, the J call TRBJ2-3, with D maybe TRBD2 (5 bases). CDR3 length: 17 residues. The V gene lost 0 bases and the J gene lost 1 base, with 14 bases spanning the gap. Germline CDR1 LGHNA, CDR2 YSLEER.

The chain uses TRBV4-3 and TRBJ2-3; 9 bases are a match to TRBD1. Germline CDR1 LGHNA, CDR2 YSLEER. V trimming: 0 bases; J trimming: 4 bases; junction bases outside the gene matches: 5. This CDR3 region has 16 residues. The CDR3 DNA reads TGCGCCAGCAGCCAAGACCACAGGGGGCGCGCAGATACGCAGTATTTT. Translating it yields CASSQDHRGRADTQYF.

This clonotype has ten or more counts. The CDR3 here is CSARTSGYEQYF. The CDR3 nucleotides are TGCAGTGCCAGGACTAGCGGCTACGAGCAGTACTTC. The chain couples TRBV20-1 to TRBJ2-7; the match to TRBD2 covers 10 bases. This CDR3 spans 12 amino acids. V was clipped by 6 bases and J by 3 bases; unmatched bases: 2. Germline-derived CDR1 and CDR2 are DFQATT and SNEGSKA (reference sequence).

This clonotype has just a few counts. The CDR3 protein is CSAPSGRGQHWGEQYF. In nucleotides, the CDR3 is TGCAGTGCTCCTTCTGGCCGTGGACAACACTGGGGCGAGCAGTACTTC. V usage is TRBV20-1 and J usage is TRBJ2-7; tentatively, D is TRBD1 (5 bases). Germline CDR1 DFQATT, CDR2 SNEGSKA (reference sequence). V lost 5 bases and J 6 bases, leaving 26 bases between the germline ends. The CDR3 consists of 16 residues.

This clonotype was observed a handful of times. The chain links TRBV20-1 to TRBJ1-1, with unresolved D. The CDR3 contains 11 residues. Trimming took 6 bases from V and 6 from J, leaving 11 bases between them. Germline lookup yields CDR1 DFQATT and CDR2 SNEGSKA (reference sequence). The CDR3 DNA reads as TGCAGTGCCACGGGTGGACCTGAAGCTTTCTTT. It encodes CSATGGPEAFF.

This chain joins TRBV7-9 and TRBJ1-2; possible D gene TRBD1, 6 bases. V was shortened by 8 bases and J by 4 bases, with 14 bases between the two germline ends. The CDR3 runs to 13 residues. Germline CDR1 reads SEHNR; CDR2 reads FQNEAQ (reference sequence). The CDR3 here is CASSGTGTYGYTF. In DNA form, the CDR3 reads TGTGCCAGCTCCGGAACAGGGACCTATGGCTACACCTTC. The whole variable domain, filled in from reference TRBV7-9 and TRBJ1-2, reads DTGVSQNPRHKITKRGQNVTFRCDPISEHNRLYWYRQTLGQGPEFLTYFQNEAQLEKSRLLSDRFSAERPKGSFSTLEIQRTEQGDSAMYLCASSGTGTYGYTFGSGTRLTVV.

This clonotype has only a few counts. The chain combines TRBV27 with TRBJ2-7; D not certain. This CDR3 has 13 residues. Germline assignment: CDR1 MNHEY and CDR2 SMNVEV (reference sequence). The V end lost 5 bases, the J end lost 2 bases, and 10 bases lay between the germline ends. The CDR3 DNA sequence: TGTGCCAGCAGTCACCAGGTAGCCTACGAGCAGTACTTC. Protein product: CASSHQVAYEQYF.

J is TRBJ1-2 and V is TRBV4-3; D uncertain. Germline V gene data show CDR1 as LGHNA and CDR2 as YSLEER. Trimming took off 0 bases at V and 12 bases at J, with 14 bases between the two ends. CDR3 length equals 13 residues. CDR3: CASSQESRDANTF. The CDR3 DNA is TGCGCCAGCAGCCAAGAAAGTCGAGACGCGAACACCTTC.

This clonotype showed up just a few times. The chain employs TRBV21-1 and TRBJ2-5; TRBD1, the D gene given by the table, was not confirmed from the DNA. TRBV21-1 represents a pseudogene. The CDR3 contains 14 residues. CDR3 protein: CASSKIPHQETQYF. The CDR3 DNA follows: TGTGCCAGCAGCAAAATCCCCCACCAAGAGACCCAGTACTTC.

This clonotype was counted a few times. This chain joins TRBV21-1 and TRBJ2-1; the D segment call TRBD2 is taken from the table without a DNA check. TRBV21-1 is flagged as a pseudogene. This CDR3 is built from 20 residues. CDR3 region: CASSARGRLAGLGSYNEQFF. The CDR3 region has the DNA TGTGCCAGCAGCGCCCGAGGACGGCTAGCGGGATTAGGGTCCTACAATGAGCAGTTCTTC.

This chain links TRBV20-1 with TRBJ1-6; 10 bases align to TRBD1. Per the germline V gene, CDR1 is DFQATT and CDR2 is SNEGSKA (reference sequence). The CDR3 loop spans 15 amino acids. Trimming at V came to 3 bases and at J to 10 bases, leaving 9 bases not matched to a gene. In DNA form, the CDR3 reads TGCAGTGCTAGGGGGACAGGGGATAGTCTCTCACCCCTCCACTTT. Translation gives CSARGTGDSLSPLHF.

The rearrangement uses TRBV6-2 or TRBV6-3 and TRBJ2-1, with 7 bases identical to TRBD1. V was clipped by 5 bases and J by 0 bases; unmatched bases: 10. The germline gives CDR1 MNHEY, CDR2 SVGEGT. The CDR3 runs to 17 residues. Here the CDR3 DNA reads TGTGCCAGCAGTCCGCCCCTCGGGGACAGCTCCTACAATGAGCAGTTCTTC. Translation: CASSPPLGDSSYNEQFF.

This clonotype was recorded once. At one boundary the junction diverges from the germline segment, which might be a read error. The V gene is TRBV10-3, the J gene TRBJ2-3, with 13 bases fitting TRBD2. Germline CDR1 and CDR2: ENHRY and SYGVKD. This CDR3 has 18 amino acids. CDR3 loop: CATSESGGTSGDTDTQYF. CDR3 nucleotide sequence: TGTGCCACCAGTGAGTCCGGAGGGACTAGCGGGGACACAGATACGCAGTATTTT.

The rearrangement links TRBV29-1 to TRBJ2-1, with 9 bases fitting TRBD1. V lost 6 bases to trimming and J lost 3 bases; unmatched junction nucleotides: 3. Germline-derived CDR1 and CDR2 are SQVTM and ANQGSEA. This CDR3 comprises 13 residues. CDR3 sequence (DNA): TGCAGCGTAGGACAGGGGTTCTACAATGAGCAGTTCTTC. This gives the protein CSVGQGFYNEQFF.

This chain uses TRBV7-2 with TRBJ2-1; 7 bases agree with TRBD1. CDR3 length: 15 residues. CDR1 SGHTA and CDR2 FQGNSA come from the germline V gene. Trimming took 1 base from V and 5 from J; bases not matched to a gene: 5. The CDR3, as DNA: TGTGCCAGCAGCTTAGGCAGGGGGATGGACAATGAGCAGTTCTTC. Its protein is CASSLGRGMDNEQFF.

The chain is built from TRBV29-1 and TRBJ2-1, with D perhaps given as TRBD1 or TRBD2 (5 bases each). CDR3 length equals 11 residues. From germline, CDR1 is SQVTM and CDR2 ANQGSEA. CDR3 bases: TGCAACGCAAAGAGGGGCGCTGAGCAGTTCTTC. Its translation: CNAKRGAEQFF.

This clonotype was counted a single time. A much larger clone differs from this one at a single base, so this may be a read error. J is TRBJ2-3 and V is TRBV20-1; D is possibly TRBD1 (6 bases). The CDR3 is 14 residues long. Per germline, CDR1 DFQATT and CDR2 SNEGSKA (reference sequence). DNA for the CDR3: TGCAGTACTAGAGATCTGACAGGACCAGATACGCAGTATTTT. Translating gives CSTRDLTGPDTQYF.

CDR3 nucleotides: TGCGCCAGCAGCCAAAAGGGTCGGGCGGGGGACTCCTACAATGAGCAGTACTTC. This translates into CASSQKGRAGDSYNEQYF. This rearrangement joins TRBV4-3 to TRBJ2-7; 7 nucleotides match TRBD2. Germline values: CDR1 LGHNA, CDR2 YSLEER. V was pared by 2 bases and J by 7 bases, with 20 bases of the junction left unmatched. The CDR3 length is 18 residues.

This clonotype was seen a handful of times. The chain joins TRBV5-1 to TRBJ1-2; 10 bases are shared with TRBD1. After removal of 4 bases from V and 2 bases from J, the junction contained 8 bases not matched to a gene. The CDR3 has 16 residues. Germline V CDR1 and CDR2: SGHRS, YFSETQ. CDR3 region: CASSATGGLGNYGYTF. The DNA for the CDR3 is TGCGCCAGCAGCGCGACAGGGGGCTTGGGAAACTATGGCTACACCTTC.

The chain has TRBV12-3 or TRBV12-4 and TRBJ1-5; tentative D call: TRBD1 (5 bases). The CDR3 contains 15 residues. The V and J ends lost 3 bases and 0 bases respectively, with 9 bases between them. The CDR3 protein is CASSFMGGSNQPQHF. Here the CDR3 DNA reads TGTGCCAGCAGTTTTATGGGGGGTAGCAATCAGCCCCAGCATTTT.

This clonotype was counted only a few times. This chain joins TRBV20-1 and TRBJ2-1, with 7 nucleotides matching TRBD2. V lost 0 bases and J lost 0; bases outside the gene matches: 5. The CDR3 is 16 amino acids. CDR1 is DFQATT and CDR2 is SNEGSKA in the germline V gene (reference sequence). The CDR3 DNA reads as TGCAGTGCTAGAGATGAGAGCGGGAACTCCTACAATGAGCAGTTCTTC. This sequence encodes CSARDESGNSYNEQFF.